This T cell receptor (beta chain) was observed in a study of shared clonotypes between healthy human individuals. Per germline, CDR1 LNHNV and CDR2 YYDKDF (reference sequence). This CDR3 has 16 amino acids. After removal of 5 bases from V and 3 bases from J, the junction contained 13 bases not matched to a gene. Naive CD8 cells, CD45RO-negative and positively selected for CCR7, excluded terminally differentiated effector memory CD45RA+ cells. Assay execution proceeded at the deep level. Source study methods: Without quality scores, immunoSEQ junctional reads could not be filtered like full-length reads. TCRdb's copy holds only in-frame clones and misses some; the assay was immunoSEQ multiplex PCR. That table furnishes V, J and clone size, whereas the DNA furnished D and trimming. The data hold around 2.1 million clones, with around 93% observed a single time.

The rearrangement joins TRBV15 to TRBJ2-7; TRBD2 agrees at 7 bases. The TCR comes from a young man in good health. Some clones in this sample may be carry-over from other donors' samples. The specimen was naive CD8+ T cells from PBMCs. The CDR3 loop reads CATSRTSSGSHYEQYF. The CDR3 coding sequence is TGTGCCACCAGCCGAACGTCTAGCGGTTCACACTACGAGCAGTACTTC.